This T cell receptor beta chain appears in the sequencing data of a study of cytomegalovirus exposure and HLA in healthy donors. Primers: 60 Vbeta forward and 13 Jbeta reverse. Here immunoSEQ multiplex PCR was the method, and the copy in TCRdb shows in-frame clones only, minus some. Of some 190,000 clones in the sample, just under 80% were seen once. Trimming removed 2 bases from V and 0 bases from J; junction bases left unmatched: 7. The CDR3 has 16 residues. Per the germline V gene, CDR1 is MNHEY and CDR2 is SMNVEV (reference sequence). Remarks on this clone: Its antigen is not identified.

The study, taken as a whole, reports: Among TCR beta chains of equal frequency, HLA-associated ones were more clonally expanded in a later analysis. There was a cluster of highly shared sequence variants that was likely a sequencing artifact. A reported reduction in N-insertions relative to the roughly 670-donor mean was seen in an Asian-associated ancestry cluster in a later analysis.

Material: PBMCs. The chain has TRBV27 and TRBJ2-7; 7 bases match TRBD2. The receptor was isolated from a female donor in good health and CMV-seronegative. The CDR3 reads CASSLTLAATSYEQYF. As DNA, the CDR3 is TGTGCCAGCAGTTTAACGCTAGCGGCTACCTCCTACGAGCAGTACTTC.